This T cell receptor beta chain was sequenced during a study of CD8+CD57+ T cells in acquired aplastic anemia. The study, taken as a whole, reports: The CD8+ Simpson's diversity of patients and controls was not significantly different.

Genomic DNA, the template, was used for profiling of the TCR beta VDJ and CDR3. TCRdb processed the reads anew with MiXCR; each CDR3 protein has one entry. The profile covers over 150,000 distinct CDR3 sequences, with around 50% appearing a single time and approximately 3% taken by the ten largest. In patients chosen for sequencing, flow cytometry had shown CD8+CD57+ cell expansion. Note on this clonotype: Its antigen is still unknown.

With 0 bases clipped from V and 2 bases from J, the junction kept 6 bases outside the gene matches. Germline CDR1 reads DFQATT; CDR2 reads SNEGSKA (reference sequence). CDR3 length: 15 amino acids. V usage is TRBV20-1 and J usage is TRBJ2-5; 7 bases align to TRBD2. Specimen: sorted CD4+, CD8+, or CD8+CD57+ T cells (not recorded which) from PBMCs. The sequence was obtained from a human donor with aplastic anemia. CDR3 protein: CSARDLLAIQETQYF. The CDR3 DNA reads TGCAGTGCTAGAGACTTACTAGCGATACAAGAGACCCAGTACTTC.